These 21 T cell receptor beta chains came from one sample sequenced in a study of blood T cell repertoires in COVID-19. Some clones are missing from TCRdb's copy, which holds only in-frame ones; the method was immunoSEQ multiplex PCR. Of about 120,000 clones in the sample, roughly three quarters were seen once. Material: peripheral blood. The receptors were sampled from a woman of 80 years or more with acute or convalescent COVID-19.

The chain is built from TRBV18 and TRBJ2-5; 8 bases agree with TRBD1. Germline assignment: CDR1 KGHSH and CDR2 LQKENI. The CDR3 spans 14 residues. V lost 4 bases and J lost 1; bases outside the gene matches: 2. The CDR3 DNA is TGTGCCAGCTCACGACAGGGGCTCCAAGAGACCCAGTACTTC. Its protein product is CASSRQGLQETQYF.

In DNA form, the CDR3 reads TGTGCCAGCAGCCCACAGGGGGCGTTGGGTAATTCACCCCTCCACTTT. This codes for CASSPQGALGNSPLHF. The gene calls are TRBV9 and TRBJ1-6, with 9 bases identical to TRBD1. CDR1 and CDR2 (germline): SGDLS, YYNGEE. Trimming cost V 4 bases and J 6 bases; bases outside gene matches: 8. CDR3 length equals 16 residues.

V and J are TRBV7-2 and TRBJ1-6, with D hard to call. Germline V gene data show CDR1 as SGHTA and CDR2 as FQGNSA. The CDR3 contains 15 residues. Between the trimmed V and J ends, which lost 7 bases and 3 bases, there was a span of 13 bases. CDR3: CASTLRPGYNSPLHF. CDR3 in DNA: TGTGCCAGCACCCTACGACCGGGCTATAATTCACCCCTCCACTTT.

The CDR3 sequence: CASSFGRLAGEGDEQFF. As DNA, the CDR3 is TGTGCCAGCAGCTTCGGCAGACTAGCGGGGGAGGGGGATGAGCAGTTCTTC. The chain combines TRBV11-2 with TRBJ2-1; 12 bases map to TRBD2. The J segment lost 8 bases and the V segment lost 3 bases, leaving 11 bases of the junction unmatched. The germline gives CDR1 SGHAT, CDR2 FQNNGV. This CDR3 is 17 amino acids long.

Notes on this clone: The same CDR3 can be traced to other DNA sequences in this sample. The J gene is TRBJ2-5, the V gene TRBV5-1; tentative D call: TRBD1 (5 bases). V lost 0 bases to trimming and J lost 2 bases, with 8 bases between them. The CDR3 consists of 14 residues. Germline V gives CDR1 SGHRS, CDR2 YFSETQ. The CDR3 bases are TGCGCCAGCAGCTTGGCGCAGGGACAAGAGACCCAGTACTTC. Protein: CASSLAQGQETQYF.

V gene TRBV6-6 combines with J gene TRBJ1-6; 10 nucleotides align to TRBD1. The CDR3 length is 14 residues. V lost 3 bases and J lost 9; bases outside the gene matches: 2. CDR1 and CDR2 (germline): MNHNY, SVGAGI (reference sequence). The chain's CDR3 is CASSYRDRGSPLHF. Written as DNA, the CDR3 is TGTGCCAGCAGTTATAGGGACAGGGGTTCACCCCTCCACTTT.

The chain recombines TRBV18 with TRBJ2-5; D may be TRBD2 (5 bases). Trimming shortened V by 2 bases and J by 4 bases, and 14 bases separated the two germline ends. Germline CDR1 and CDR2: KGHSH and LQKENI. The length of the CDR3 is 15 residues. The CDR3 sequence: CASSPIRDSPETQYF. The CDR3 DNA reads as TGTGCCAGCTCACCAATCCGGGATAGTCCAGAGACCCAGTACTTC.

The chain couples TRBV7-2 to TRBJ2-3; 7 bases map to TRBD2. The V and J ends lost 8 bases and 0 bases, in that order; junction bases with no gene match: 11. The CDR3 sequence is 16 residues long. Germline lookup yields CDR1 SGHTA and CDR2 FQGNSA. This CDR3 is CASGLRTLASTDTQYF. In nucleotides, the CDR3 is TGTGCCAGCGGCCTAAGGACACTAGCGAGCACAGATACGCAGTATTTT.

This chain links TRBV2 with TRBJ2-7, with 7 positions matching TRBD2. The CDR3 totals 15 residues. Germline V lookup: CDR1 SNHLY, CDR2 FYNNEI. Losses at the gene ends were 3 bases for V and 6 bases for J; bases not matched to a gene: 11. CDR3 bases: TGTGCCAGCAGTGAGTGGAGCGGGATGTCAAGCGAGCAGTACTTC. Amino acid sequence: CASSEWSGMSSEQYF.

J is TRBJ1-1 and V is TRBV27, with D maybe TRBD1 (6 bases). Germline assignment: CDR1 MNHEY and CDR2 SMNVEV (reference sequence). This CDR3 spans 14 amino acids. The V end lost 5 bases, the J end lost 11 bases, and 21 bases lay between the germline ends. CDR3 DNA sequence: TGTGCCAGCAGTCCCTCTTGGGACATGGACCGGGCTTTCTTT. Its protein is CASSPSWDMDRAFF.

This rearrangement joins TRBV5-5 to TRBJ2-1; possible D gene TRBD1, 5 bases. Germline V gene data show CDR1 as SGHKS and CDR2 as YYEKEE (reference sequence). Deletions cut 0 bases from V and 2 bases from J, with 9 bases between. The CDR3 totals 15 residues. CDR3 amino acids: CASSLARVTYNEQFF. CDR3 nucleotides: TGTGCCAGCAGCTTGGCCAGGGTGACCTACAATGAGCAGTTCTTC. Together with reference TRBV5-5 and TRBJ2-1, the CDR3 gives the full variable domain: DAGVTQSPTHLIKTRGQQVTLRCSPISGHKSVSWYQQVLGQGPQFIFQYYEKEERGRGNFPDRFSARQFPNYSSELNVNALLLGDSALYLCASSLARVTYNEQFFGPGTRLTVL.

The gene calls are TRBV4-3 and TRBJ1-1; a possible D gene is TRBD1 (5 bases). Deletions cut 0 bases from V and 0 bases from J, with 17 bases between. Per the germline V gene, CDR1 is LGHNA and CDR2 is YSLEER. The CDR3 loop spans 18 amino acids. The CDR3 region has the DNA TGCGCCAGCAGCCAAGATAGGGGCTCATCCTACATGAACACTGAAGCTTTCTTT. Residues: CASSQDRGSSYMNTEAFF.

The chain is built from TRBV30 and TRBJ2-3; 8 bases match TRBD2. V gave up 2 bases and J gave up 5 bases; unmatched junction bases: 6. Germline CDR1 reads GTSNPN; CDR2 reads SVGIG (reference sequence). The CDR3 has 14 residues. In DNA form, the CDR3 reads TGTGCCTGGAGTTTATTAAGCGGGAGAGATACGCAGTATTTT. Translated: CAWSLLSGRDTQYF. The full variable domain, with the rest looked up from reference TRBV30 and TRBJ2-3, is SQTIHQWPATLVQPVGSPLSLECTVEGTSNPNLYWYRQAAGRGLQLLFYSVGIGQISSEVPQNLSASRPQDRQFILSSKKLLLSDSGFYLCAWSLLSGRDTQYFGPGTRLTVL.

CDR3 region: CSVATGEAQPQHF. The CDR3 DNA follows: TGCAGCGTCGCCACAGGGGAAGCTCAGCCCCAGCATTTT. The chain couples TRBV29-1 to TRBJ1-5; 7 bases line up with TRBD1. CDR3 size: 13 residues. V dropped 6 bases and J dropped 6; count of bases not matched to a gene: 8. CDR1 is SQVTM and CDR2 is ANQGSEA in the germline V gene.

This chain joins TRBV14 and TRBJ2-1; 7 nucleotides line up with TRBD1. The CDR3 totals 11 residues. V lost 5 bases to trimming and J lost 11 bases; unmatched junction nucleotides: 3. Germline CDR1 is SGHDN and CDR2 is FVKESK. The CDR3 reads CASSVQGQQFF. DNA of the CDR3: TGTGCCAGCAGCGTACAGGGGCAGCAGTTCTTC. The whole variable domain, filled in from reference TRBV14 and TRBJ2-1, reads EAGVTQFPSHSVIEKGQTVTLRCDPISGHDNLYWYRRVMGKEIKFLLHFVKESKQDESGMPNNRFLAERTGGTYSTLKVQPAELEDSGVYFCASSVQGQQFFGPGTRLTVL.

The J gene is TRBJ1-1, the V gene TRBV6-5; 9 bases are shared with TRBD1. In germline, CDR1 is MNHEY, CDR2 SVGAGI. V lost 7 bases and J lost 4; bases outside the gene matches: 7. The CDR3 loop spans 14 amino acids. CDR3 DNA sequence: TGTGCCAGCACTGGGACAGGGACGGTCACTGAAGCTTTCTTT. Amino acid sequence: CASTGTGTVTEAFF.

The genes are TRBV6-5 and TRBJ2-7, with D possibly TRBD1 on 5 matching bases. V dropped 4 bases and J dropped 2 bases, with 15 bases sitting between them. CDR3 length: 15 amino acids. Germline V gene lookup returns CDR1 MNHEY and CDR2 SVGAGI. This chain's CDR3 is CASSSHGSRAYEQYF. The CDR3 region has the DNA TGTGCCAGCAGTTCCCACGGGTCCAGGGCCTACGAGCAGTACTTC.

The chain recombines TRBV11-2 with TRBJ1-3, with 9 bases fitting TRBD1. The trim removed 5 bases at V and 6 bases at J, leaving 2 bases unmatched. CDR3 length: 13 residues. Germline assignment: CDR1 SGHAT and CDR2 FQNNGV. CDR3 in amino acids: CASSRDRANTIYF. The CDR3 coding sequence is TGTGCCAGCAGCCGGGACAGGGCAAACACCATATATTTT.

V gene TRBV5-1 combines with J gene TRBJ1-6; tentative D call: TRBD1 (5 bases). The germline gives CDR1 SGHRS, CDR2 YFSETQ. V lost 3 bases, J lost 7 bases, and 11 bases lay in between. CDR3 length: 14 amino acids. CDR3 nucleotide sequence: TGCGCCAGCAGCTGGGATAGGGGAAATTCACCCCTCCACTTT. It yields the protein CASSWDRGNSPLHF. Combining the CDR3 with reference TRBV5-1 and TRBJ1-6 gives the whole variable domain KAGVTQTPRYLIKTRGQQVTLSCSPISGHRSVSWYQQTPGQGLQFLFEYFSETQRNKGNFPGRFSGRQFSNSRSEMNVSTLELGDSALYLCASSWDRGNSPLHFGNGTRLTVT.

This chain uses TRBV3-1 (or the pseudogene TRBV3-2) with TRBJ2-5; no reliable D call. V lost 0 bases, J lost 4 bases, and 12 bases lay in between. The CDR3 has 15 residues. Germline CDR1 LGHDT, CDR2 YNNKEL (reference sequence). The CDR3 bases are TGTGCCAGCAGCCAAGAGGTCGAGCGTGGAGAGACCCAGTACTTC. This codes for CASSQEVERGETQYF.

This chain joins TRBV28 and TRBJ2-7; 8 bases are shared with TRBD2. The germline V gene encodes CDR1 MDHEN and CDR2 SYDVKM. CDR3 length: 15 amino acids. With 6 bases clipped from V and 6 bases from J, the junction kept 13 bases outside the gene matches. CDR3 DNA: TGTGCCAGCAGAAAGCCGGTGGGACTAGTCGGCGAGCAGTACTTC. Translated, it gives CASRKPVGLVGEQYF.